This passage covers 25 T cell receptor beta chains from one sample sequenced in a study of T cell clonality in common variable immunodeficiency. Whole-study results and caveats: In common variable immunodeficiency, TCR beta chains reportedly carried fewer deletions and N-nucleotide insertions.

Their antigens remain unidentified. TCRdb keeps only in-frame clones here, not all; method: immunoSEQ multiplex PCR. This sample has fewer than 35,000 clones, each found more than once. Sequenced: peripheral blood mononuclear cells. Receptors originate from a human donor with common variable immunodeficiency.

This clone was counted many times. The read falls 3 residues short of the CDR3 end, and the missing part is taken from the germline J gene. The chain couples TRBV19 to TRBJ2-1, with 12 bases lining up with TRBD2. The ends lost 3 bases at V and 5 bases at J; junction bases unmatched: 2. The CDR3 runs to 15 residues. The germline CDR1 and CDR2 sequences are LNHDA and SQIVND (reference sequence). Here the CDR3 reads CASSITSGGNNEQFF. The DNA read from the CDR3 is TGTGCCAGTAGTATTACTAGCGGGGGGAACAATGAG. The variable domain in full, completed from reference TRBV19 and TRBJ2-1, reads DGGITQSPKYLFRKEGQNVTLSCEQNLNHDAMYWYRQDPGQGLRLIYYSQIVNDFQKGDIAEGYSVSREKKESFPLTVTSAQKNPTAFYLCASSITSGGNNEQFFGPGTRLTVL.

This clone was seen a handful of times. The read gets to within 3 residues of the CDR3 end, and the germline J gene fills in the rest. This chain links TRBV19 with TRBJ1-1; perhaps TRBD1 as D (6 bases). V was shortened by 6 bases and J by 2 bases, with 13 bases between the two germline ends. The CDR3 runs to 14 residues. CDR1 and CDR2 (germline): LNHDA, SQIVND (reference sequence). CDR3 sequence: CASSLSQGNTEAFF. Incomplete CDR3 DNA: TGTGCCAGTAGCCTTTCACAGGGAAACACTGAA.

This clone turned up a few times. The CDR3 goes on 3 residues after the read ends, and that part is filled in from the germline J gene. The chain has TRBV19 and TRBJ1-2, with a possible D match to TRBD1 (6 bases). Germline lookup yields CDR1 LNHDA and CDR2 SQIVND (reference sequence). With 5 bases removed from V and 5 bases from J, the gap between germline ends came to 18 bases. This CDR3 region has 15 residues. CDR3 DNA (partial): TGTGCCAGTAGTTGGGACACCAACCCGGGGTATGGC. Amino acid sequence: CASSWDTNPGYG. From start to end, the CDR3 is CASSWDTNPGYGYTF.

This clone was seen many times. With the read ending 3 residues before the CDR3 end, the germline J gene is used to fill in that end. The chain combines TRBV29-1 with TRBJ2-5; the match to TRBD1 covers 9 bases. The V gene's germline CDR1 is SQVTM and CDR2 ANQGSEA. V dropped 4 bases and J dropped 5; count of bases not matched to a gene: 5. The CDR3 contains 13 residues. Incomplete CDR3 DNA: TGCAGCGTTGGGGGGGGGACAGGGGAGACC. Its protein product is CSVGGGTGET. The full CDR3 reads CSVGGGTGETQYF.

At least ten counts were recorded for this clone. Read data end 3 residues before the CDR3 end; the end is taken from the germline J gene. V usage is TRBV30 and J usage is TRBJ1-1; TRBD1 might be the D (5 bases). Trimming shortened V by 0 bases and J by 4 bases, and 15 bases separated the two germline ends. The CDR3 runs 15 residues. CDR1 is GTSNPN, CDR2 SVGIG, per germline (reference sequence). The CDR3 reads CAWSVQKGLGTEAFF. The DNA read from the CDR3 is TGTGCCTGGAGTGTACAAAAGGGGTTAGGCACTGAA.

This clone turned up a few times. The CDR3 extends 3 residues past the end of the read, so its final part is completed from the germline J gene. V is TRBV19 and J is TRBJ1-1; 11 bases agree with TRBD1. The CDR3 has 14 amino acids. CDR1 is LNHDA and CDR2 is SQIVND in the germline V gene (reference sequence). V was clipped by 8 bases and J by 5 bases; unmatched bases: 7. The CDR3 DNA, read in part, is TGTGCCAGTGCCTTCGGGACAGGGGGAACTGAA. Residues: CASAFGTGGTE. The CDR3 reads in full as CASAFGTGGTEAFF.

This clone was seen ten or more times. The sequenced fragment ends 3 residues before the CDR3 boundary, so the rest is inferred from the germline J gene. The rearrangement joins TRBV19 to TRBJ2-3; a weak D match, TRBD1 (6 bases). V lost 5 bases to trimming and J lost 6 bases, with 18 bases between them. The germline CDR1 and CDR2 sequences are LNHDA and SQIVND (reference sequence). The CDR3 consists of 15 residues. Here the CDR3 reads CASSYGDTAQDTQYF. CDR3 DNA, as far as it was read: TGTGCCAGTAGTTACGGGGACACAGCACAGGATACG.

A word on this clone: Coverage ceases 3 residues before the CDR3 finishes, and the germline J gene fills in the end. The genes are TRBV19 and TRBJ2-1; D is possibly TRBD1 (6 bases). Germline CDR1 is LNHDA and CDR2 is SQIVND (reference sequence). There are 15 residues in the CDR3. The V gene lost 5 bases and the J gene lost 4 bases, with 15 bases spanning the gap. The CDR3 loop is CASSPQGTQYNEQFF. The CDR3 DNA, read in part, is TGTGCCAGTAGTCCACAGGGCACTCAGTACAATGAG.

This clone occurred a few times. The read gets to within 3 residues of the CDR3 end, and the germline J gene fills in the rest. The chain carries TRBV30 and TRBJ2-2; 9 bases are shared with TRBD1. Germline CDR1 and CDR2: GTSNPN and SVGIG (reference sequence). CDR3 length: 14 residues. With 8 bases clipped from V and 7 bases from J, the junction kept 11 bases outside the gene matches. This CDR3 reads CARGTGWIGGELFF. CDR3 DNA, as far as it was read: TGTGCCCGCGGGACAGGGTGGATAGGCGGGGAG.

In regard to this clone: The CDR3 is cut off 3 residues early in the read; its end comes from the germline J gene. This chain joins TRBV7-3 and TRBJ2-1; TRBD1 matches at 9 bases. With 5 bases clipped from V and 7 bases from J, the junction kept 12 bases outside the gene matches. CDR3 length: 16 residues. CDR1 and CDR2 from the germline V gene are SGHTA and FQGTGA. Incomplete CDR3 DNA: TGTGCCAGCAGCACCGGGACAGGGATATGGAGGAATGAG. The encoded protein is CASSTGTGIWRNE. The whole CDR3 sequence is CASSTGTGIWRNEQFF.

Worth noting for this clone: The CDR3 is cut off 3 residues early in the read; its end comes from the germline J gene. The chain combines TRBV2 with TRBJ2-3; D unresolved. The CDR3 runs to 15 residues. Germline loops: CDR1 SNHLY, CDR2 FYNNEI. V gave up 2 bases and J gave up 3 bases, with 12 bases separating them. Partial CDR3 DNA: TGTGCCAGCAGTGAACTCGTGGGCCCGACAGATACG. Residues: CASSELVGPTDT. The whole CDR3 sequence is CASSELVGPTDTQYF. The full variable domain, its missing parts supplied by reference TRBV2 and TRBJ2-3, is EPEVTQTPSHQVTQMGQEVILRCVPISNHLYFYWYRQILGQKVEFLVSFYNNEISEKSEIFDDQFSVERPDGSNFTLKIRSTKLEDSAMYFCASSELVGPTDTQYFGPGTRLTVL.

A remark on this clone: The sequence runs out 3 residues before the end of the CDR3; the remainder is reconstructed from the germline J gene. The chain is built from TRBV20-1 and TRBJ1-5; possible D gene TRBD1, 5 bases. Germline CDR1 and CDR2: DFQATT and SNEGSKA (reference sequence). This CDR3 has 13 residues. Trimming left V 5 bases short and J 3 bases short, with 11 bases between. The CDR3 sequence: CSAGQDTNQPQHF. The CDR3 bases that were read are TGCAGTGCTGGACAAGATACCAATCAGCCC.

This clone has just a few counts. The CDR3 goes on 3 residues after the read ends, and that part is filled in from the germline J gene. The gene calls are TRBV19 and TRBJ2-6, with D uncertain. The CDR3 covers 18 residues. V gave up 10 bases and J gave up 4 bases, with 26 bases separating them. Per germline, CDR1 LNHDA and CDR2 SQIVND (reference sequence). CDR3 DNA, as far as it was read: TGTGCCACCAGTAGTATATCTGGGTCGGGTACCGGGGCCAACGTC. Translation: CATSSISGSGTGANV. The whole CDR3 reads CATSSISGSGTGANVLTF.

There are a few counts of this clone. With the read ending 3 residues before the CDR3 end, the germline J gene is used to fill in that end. The chain couples TRBV19 to TRBJ2-7; TRBD1 aligns across 8 bases. Per the germline V gene, CDR1 is LNHDA and CDR2 is SQIVND (reference sequence). The CDR3 length is 13 residues. V gave up 10 bases and J gave up 0 bases; unmatched junction bases: 5. The CDR3 is CATDRGGSYEQYF. CDR3 DNA, as far as it was read: TGTGCCACCGACAGGGGAGGCTCCTACGAG. The full variable domain, in which reference TRBV19 and TRBJ2-7 provide the parts outside the CDR3, is DGGITQSPKYLFRKEGQNVTLSCEQNLNHDAMYWYRQDPGQGLRLIYYSQIVNDFQKGDIAEGYSVSREKKESFPLTVTSAQKNPTAFYLCATDRGGSYEQYFGPGTRLTVT.

Worth noting for this clone: The read terminates 3 residues ahead of where the CDR3 ends, so the germline J gene completes it. V usage is TRBV19 and J usage is TRBJ1-2; 8 nucleotides line up with TRBD1. Germline V gene data show CDR1 as LNHDA and CDR2 as SQIVND (reference sequence). The CDR3 has 14 residues. V lost 5 bases, J lost 2 bases, and 4 bases stayed unmatched. CDR3 DNA (partial): TGTGCCAGTAGTCCACGGGACAGGAACTATGGC. Protein: CASSPRDRNYG. The whole CDR3 is CASSPRDRNYGYTF. The complete variable domain, with remaining parts taken from reference TRBV19 and TRBJ1-2, reads DGGITQSPKYLFRKEGQNVTLSCEQNLNHDAMYWYRQDPGQGLRLIYYSQIVNDFQKGDIAEGYSVSREKKESFPLTVTSAQKNPTAFYLCASSPRDRNYGYTFGSGTRLTVV.

The covered CDR3 bases are TGTGCCAGCTCACTCCGGGACTCGGAGGAGACC. This gives the protein CASSLRDSEET. The entire CDR3 is CASSLRDSEETQYF. V is TRBV18 and J is TRBJ2-5; D possibly corresponds to TRBD2 (6 bases). The sequence runs out 3 residues before the end of the CDR3; the remainder is reconstructed from the germline J gene. There are 14 residues in the CDR3. Trimming left V 4 bases short and J 5 bases short, with 14 bases between. Germline loops: CDR1 KGHSH, CDR2 LQKENI.

This clone was observed many times. From the germline J gene comes the end of the CDR3, since the read stops 3 residues before it. V is TRBV29-1 and J is TRBJ1-1; D ambiguous. V was cut by 5 bases and J by 1 base, with 5 bases left in between. From germline, CDR1 is SQVTM and CDR2 ANQGSEA. The length of the CDR3 is 11 residues. Here the CDR3 reads CSVRGNTEAFF. The CDR3 DNA, read in part, is TGCAGCGTTCGGGGGAACACTGAA.

This clone was counted a few times. The read stops 3 residues short of the end of the CDR3; the missing end is completed from the germline J gene. This sequence joins TRBV6-2 or TRBV6-3 and TRBJ2-1; D perhaps matches TRBD1 (5 bases). V dropped 6 bases and J dropped 5 bases, with 14 bases sitting between them. The germline V gene has CDR1 MNHEY and CDR2 SVGEGT. The CDR3 loop spans 14 amino acids. CDR3: CASSPSLRDNEQFF. The sequenced CDR3 bases are TGTGCCAGCAGCCCCAGCCTCAGGGACAATGAG.

This clone was picked up many times. The read falls 3 residues short of the CDR3 end, and the missing part is taken from the germline J gene. The gene calls are TRBV7-3 and TRBJ1-2; D is uncertain. This CDR3 comprises 13 residues. Per germline, CDR1 SGHTA and CDR2 FQGTGA. Trimming removed 3 bases at V and 4 bases at J, with 9 bases between. The CDR3 DNA, read in part, is TGTGCCAGCAGCTTCTTGACGGGCTATGGC. This sequence encodes CASSFLTGYG. The whole CDR3 protein is CASSFLTGYGYTF.

About this clone itself: The CDR3 is cut off 3 residues early in the read; its end comes from the germline J gene. V gene TRBV30 combines with J gene TRBJ2-7, with D uncertain. Germline CDR1 reads GTSNPN; CDR2 reads SVGIG (reference sequence). V was pared by 3 bases and J by 5 bases, with 8 bases between. The CDR3 contains 11 residues. The part of the CDR3 DNA that was read is TGTGCCTGGAGGTCGGCGGACGAG. This codes for CAWRSADE. The entire CDR3 is CAWRSADEQYF.

CDR3 amino acids: CASSTGAAYEQYF. The covered CDR3 bases are TGTGCCAGCAGTACCGGAGCGGCCTACGAG. The chain is built from TRBV7-9 and TRBJ2-7, with D perhaps matching TRBD2 (5 bases). The read ends 3 residues early relative to the CDR3; the germline J gene fills the gap. Trimming cost V 6 bases and J 2 bases, with 11 bases left between them. The germline CDR1 and CDR2 sequences are SEHNR and FQNEAQ (reference sequence). This CDR3 contains 13 residues.

The sample holds many counts of this clone. Sequencing ends 3 residues short of the CDR3 end; the germline J gene provides the rest. The chain joins TRBV18 to TRBJ1-1; D call uncertain. In germline, CDR1 is KGHSH, CDR2 LQKENI. The CDR3 runs 13 residues. Trimming removed 3 bases from V and 1 base from J, with 6 bases in between. The CDR3 spells CASSPSQNTEAFF. Incomplete CDR3 DNA: TGTGCCAGCTCACCGTCCCAGAACACTGAA.

This clone was seen at least ten times. The DNA ends 3 residues before the CDR3 does, and the rest of the CDR3 is filled in from the germline J gene. V is TRBV29-1 and J is TRBJ2-3; possible D gene TRBD2, 5 bases. Trimming left V 5 bases short and J 2 bases short, with 14 bases between. The CDR3 consists of 14 residues. Germline CDR1 SQVTM, CDR2 ANQGSEA. CDR3 amino acids: CSVTLASPTDTQYF. The covered CDR3 bases are TGCAGCGTTACGCTGGCTAGCCCCACAGATACG.

Details on this clone: The CDR3 end lies 3 residues beyond the end of the read and is filled in from the germline J gene. The chain links TRBV19 to TRBJ1-6, with a weak D call TRBD1 (6 bases). Germline assignment: CDR1 LNHDA and CDR2 SQIVND (reference sequence). The CDR3 totals 14 residues. V lost 8 bases and J 4 bases, leaving 12 bases between the germline ends. Incomplete CDR3 DNA: TGTGCCAGTGCGAACAGGGAATATAATTCACCC. This gives the protein CASANREYNSP. The full CDR3 protein reads CASANREYNSPLHF. The full variable domain, with the rest looked up from reference TRBV19 and TRBJ1-6, is DGGITQSPKYLFRKEGQNVTLSCEQNLNHDAMYWYRQDPGQGLRLIYYSQIVNDFQKGDIAEGYSVSREKKESFPLTVTSAQKNPTAFYLCASANREYNSPLHFGNGTRLTVT.

With respect to this clone: The read terminates 3 residues before the CDR3 end, so the remaining end is supplied by the germline J gene. V and J are TRBV7-8 and TRBJ1-2; 7 bases are a match to TRBD1. This CDR3 is 17 amino acids long. In germline, CDR1 is SGHVS, CDR2 FQNEAQ. The V and J ends lost 1 base and 4 bases, in that order; junction bases with no gene match: 12. CDR3 amino acids: CASSLVGSGTASYGYTF. The sequenced CDR3 bases are TGTGCCAGCAGCTTAGTAGGTTCCGGGACAGCCAGCTATGGC.